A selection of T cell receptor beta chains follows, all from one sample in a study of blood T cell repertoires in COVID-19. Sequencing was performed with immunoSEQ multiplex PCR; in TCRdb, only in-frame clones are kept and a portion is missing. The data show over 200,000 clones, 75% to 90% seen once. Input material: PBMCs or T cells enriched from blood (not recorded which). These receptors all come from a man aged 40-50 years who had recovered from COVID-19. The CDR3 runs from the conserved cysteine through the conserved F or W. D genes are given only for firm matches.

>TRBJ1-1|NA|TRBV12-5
CASDRDINTEAFF
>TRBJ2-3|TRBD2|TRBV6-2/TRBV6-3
CASSYGTWGWEGERDTQYF
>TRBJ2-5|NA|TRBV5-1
CASSRVRPGRQETQYF
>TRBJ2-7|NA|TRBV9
CASSVSGAFSYEQYF
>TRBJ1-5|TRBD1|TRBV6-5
CASSSQTGNNQPQHF
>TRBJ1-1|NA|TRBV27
CASSLGTSNTEAFF
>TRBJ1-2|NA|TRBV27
CASSLSGDGGYTF
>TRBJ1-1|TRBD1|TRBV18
CASSPRQGAATEAFF
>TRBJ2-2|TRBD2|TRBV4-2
CASSQVTGTTTGELFF
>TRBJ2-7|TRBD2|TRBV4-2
CASSRREAASEQYF